This TCR beta chain was sequenced during a study of HIV-infected children after antiretroviral therapy interruption. The TCR library was built from RNA with a 3' RACE protocol and unique molecular identifiers. TCRdb recomputed calls from the 3' RACE reads with MiXCR, one row per CDR3 protein. The table lists more than 75,000 distinct CDR3 sequences, about 6.9% of them singletons. The V gene's germline CDR1 is SEHNR and CDR2 FQNEAQ (reference sequence). The length of the CDR3 is 18 residues. V lost 4 bases to trimming and J lost 2 bases; unmatched junction nucleotides: 10. At least ten counts were recorded for this clonotype. The treatment: PENTA 11 planned treatment interruption arm or continuous ART arm.

This clonotype originated in a pool of human donors with HIV. This sequence joins TRBV7-9 and TRBJ2-7; TRBD2 agrees at 14 bases. The source was CD45RA+ CD4+ T cells from PBMCs, pooled from several time points, collected from a donor given antiretroviral therapy, either interrupted or continuous. The subset: naive CD4+ CD45RA+ CD45RO- T cells. The CDR3 DNA reads TGTGCCAGCAGCTCTGGGACTAGCGGGAGAGCGGAGCCCTACGAGCAGTACTTC. Translating it yields CASSSGTSGRAEPYEQYF.